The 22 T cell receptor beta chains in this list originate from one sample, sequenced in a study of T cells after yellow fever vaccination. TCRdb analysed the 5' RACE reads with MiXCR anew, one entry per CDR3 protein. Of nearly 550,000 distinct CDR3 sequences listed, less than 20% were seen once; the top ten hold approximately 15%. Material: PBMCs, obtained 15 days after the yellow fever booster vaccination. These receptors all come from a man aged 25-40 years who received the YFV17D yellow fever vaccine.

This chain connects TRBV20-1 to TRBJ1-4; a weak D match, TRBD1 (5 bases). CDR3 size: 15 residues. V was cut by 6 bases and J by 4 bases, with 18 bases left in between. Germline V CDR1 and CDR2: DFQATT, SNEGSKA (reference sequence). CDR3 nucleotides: TGCAGTGCGCCAATTCCCACAGGCGTTAATGAAAAACTGTTTTTT. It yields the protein CSAPIPTGVNEKLFF.

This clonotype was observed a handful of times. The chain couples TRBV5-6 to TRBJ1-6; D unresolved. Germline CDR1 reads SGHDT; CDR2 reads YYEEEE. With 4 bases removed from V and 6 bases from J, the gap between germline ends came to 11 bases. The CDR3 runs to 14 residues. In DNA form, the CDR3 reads TGTGCCAGCAGCACCGGTCTAGTTAATTCACCCCTCCACTTT. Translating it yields CASSTGLVNSPLHF.

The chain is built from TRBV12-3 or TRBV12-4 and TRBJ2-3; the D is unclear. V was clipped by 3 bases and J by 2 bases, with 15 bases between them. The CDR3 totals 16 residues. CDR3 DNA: TGTGCCAGCAGTTTCGAATCGGGCAGCACCACAGATACGCAGTATTTT. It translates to CASSFESGSTTDTQYF.

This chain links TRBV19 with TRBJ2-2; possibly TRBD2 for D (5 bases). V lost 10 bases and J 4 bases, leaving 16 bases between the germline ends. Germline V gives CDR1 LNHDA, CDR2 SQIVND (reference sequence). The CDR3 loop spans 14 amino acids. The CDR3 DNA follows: TGTGCCACTACCGCGGGCCATCTCACCGGGGAGCTGTTTTTT. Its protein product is CATTAGHLTGELFF.

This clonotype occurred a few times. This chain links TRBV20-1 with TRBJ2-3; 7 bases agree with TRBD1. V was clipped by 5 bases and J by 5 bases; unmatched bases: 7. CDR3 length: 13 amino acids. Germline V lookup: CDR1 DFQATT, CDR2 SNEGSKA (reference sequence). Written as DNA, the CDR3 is TGCAGTGCTGGAACACAGGGGATAGATACGCAGTATTTT. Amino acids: CSAGTQGIDTQYF.

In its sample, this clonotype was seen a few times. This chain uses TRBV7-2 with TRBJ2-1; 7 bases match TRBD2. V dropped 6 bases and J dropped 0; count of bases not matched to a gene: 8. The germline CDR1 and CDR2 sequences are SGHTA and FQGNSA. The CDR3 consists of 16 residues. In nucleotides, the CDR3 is TGTGCCAGCAGAAACTTCGGCGGGAGCTCCTACAATGAGCAGTTCTTC. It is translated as CASRNFGGSSYNEQFF.

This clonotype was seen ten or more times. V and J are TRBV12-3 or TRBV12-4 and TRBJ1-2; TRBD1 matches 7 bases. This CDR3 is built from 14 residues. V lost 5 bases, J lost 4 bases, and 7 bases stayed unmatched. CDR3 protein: CASSKRGQSYGYTF. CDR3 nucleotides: TGTGCCAGCAGTAAAAGGGGACAGTCCTATGGCTACACCTTC.

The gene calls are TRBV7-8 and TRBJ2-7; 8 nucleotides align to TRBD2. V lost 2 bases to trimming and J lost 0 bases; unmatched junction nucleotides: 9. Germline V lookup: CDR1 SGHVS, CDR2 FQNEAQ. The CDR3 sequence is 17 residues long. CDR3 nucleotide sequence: TGTGCCAGCAGCTTATCTAGCGGGTATTTAAGCTCCTACGAGCAGTACTTC. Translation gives CASSLSSGYLSSYEQYF.

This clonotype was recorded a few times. CDR3 bases: TGCAGTGCCAGGCTAAGTGGACAGGGCTCCTGGGGATATACGCAGTATTTT. Translation: CSARLSGQGSWGYTQYF. This chain uses TRBV20-1 with TRBJ2-3, with 8 bases aligning to TRBD1. The CDR3 is made up of 17 amino acids. Germline trimming cut 6 bases from V and 7 bases from J; bases unmatched to any gene: 21. From germline, CDR1 is DFQATT and CDR2 SNEGSKA (reference sequence).

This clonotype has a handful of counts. DNA for the CDR3: TGCAGCGTTTTCCCAGCCGGGACAGGGGGCTACGAGCAGTACTTC. Amino acid sequence: CSVFPAGTGGYEQYF. The chain couples TRBV29-1 to TRBJ2-7; 11 bases agree with TRBD1. Trimming at V came to 5 bases and at J to 3 bases, leaving 9 bases not matched to a gene. The germline V gene has CDR1 SQVTM and CDR2 ANQGSEA. The CDR3 contains 15 residues.

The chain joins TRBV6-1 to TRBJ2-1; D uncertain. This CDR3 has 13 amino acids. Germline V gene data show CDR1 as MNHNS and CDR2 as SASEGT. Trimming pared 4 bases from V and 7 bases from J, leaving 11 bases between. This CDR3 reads CASSGWDWNEQFF. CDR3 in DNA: TGTGCCAGCAGTGGATGGGATTGGAATGAGCAGTTCTTC.

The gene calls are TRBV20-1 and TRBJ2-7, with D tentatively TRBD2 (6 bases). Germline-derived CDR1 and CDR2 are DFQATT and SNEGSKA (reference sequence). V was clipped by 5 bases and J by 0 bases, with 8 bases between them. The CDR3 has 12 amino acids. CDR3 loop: CSAGGNSYEQYF. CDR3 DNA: TGCAGTGCTGGCGGGAACTCCTACGAGCAGTACTTC.

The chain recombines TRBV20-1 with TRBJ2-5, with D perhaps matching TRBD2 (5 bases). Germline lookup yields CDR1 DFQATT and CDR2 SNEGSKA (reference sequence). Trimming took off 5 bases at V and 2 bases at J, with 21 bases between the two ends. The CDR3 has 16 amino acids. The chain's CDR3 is CSARPIRRNEQETQYF. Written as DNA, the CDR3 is TGCAGTGCTCGCCCGATAAGGAGGAACGAACAAGAGACCCAGTACTTC.

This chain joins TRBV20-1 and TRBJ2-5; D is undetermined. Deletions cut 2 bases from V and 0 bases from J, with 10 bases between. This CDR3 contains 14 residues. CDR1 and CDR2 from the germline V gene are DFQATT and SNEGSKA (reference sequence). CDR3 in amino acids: CSARIRDYQETQYF. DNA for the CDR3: TGCAGTGCTAGAATTCGCGACTACCAAGAGACCCAGTACTTC.

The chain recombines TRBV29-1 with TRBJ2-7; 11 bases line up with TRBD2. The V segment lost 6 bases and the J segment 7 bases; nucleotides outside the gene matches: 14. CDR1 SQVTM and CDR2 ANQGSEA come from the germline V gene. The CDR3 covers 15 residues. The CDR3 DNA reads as TGCAGCGTGGTTCCCACTAGCGGGAGACTCGGGGAGCAGTACTTC. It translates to CSVVPTSGRLGEQYF.

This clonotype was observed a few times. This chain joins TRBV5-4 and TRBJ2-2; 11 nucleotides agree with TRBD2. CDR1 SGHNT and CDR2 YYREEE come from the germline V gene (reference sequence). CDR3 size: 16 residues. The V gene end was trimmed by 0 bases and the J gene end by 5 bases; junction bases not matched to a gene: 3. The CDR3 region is CASSLGSGRDTGELFF. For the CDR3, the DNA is TGTGCCAGCAGCTTGGGTAGCGGGAGGGATACCGGGGAGCTGTTTTTT.

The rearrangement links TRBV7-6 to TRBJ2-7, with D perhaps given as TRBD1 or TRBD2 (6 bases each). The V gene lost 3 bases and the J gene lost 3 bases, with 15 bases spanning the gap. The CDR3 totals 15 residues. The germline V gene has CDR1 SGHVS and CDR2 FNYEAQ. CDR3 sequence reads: CASSFGGGVGYEQYF. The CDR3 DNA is TGTGCCAGCAGCTTCGGGGGCGGGGTGGGCTACGAGCAGTACTTC.

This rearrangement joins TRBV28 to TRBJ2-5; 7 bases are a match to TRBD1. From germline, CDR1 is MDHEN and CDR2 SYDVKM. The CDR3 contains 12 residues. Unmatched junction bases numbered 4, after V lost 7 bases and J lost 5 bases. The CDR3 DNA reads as TGTGCCAGCAAACAGGGGCTCGAGACCCAGTACTTC. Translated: CASKQGLETQYF.

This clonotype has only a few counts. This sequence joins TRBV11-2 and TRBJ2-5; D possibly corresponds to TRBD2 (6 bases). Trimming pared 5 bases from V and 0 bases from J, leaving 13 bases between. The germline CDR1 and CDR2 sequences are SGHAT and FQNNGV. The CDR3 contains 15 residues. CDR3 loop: CASSLWGGDQETQYF. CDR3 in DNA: TGTGCCAGCAGCCTATGGGGCGGGGACCAAGAGACCCAGTACTTC.

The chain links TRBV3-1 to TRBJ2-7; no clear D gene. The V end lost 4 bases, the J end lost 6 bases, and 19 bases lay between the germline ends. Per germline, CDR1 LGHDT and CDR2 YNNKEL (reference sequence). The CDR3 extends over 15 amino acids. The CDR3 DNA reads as TGTGCCAGCAGCCCCAACCCTGGTGGCAGTCGCGAGCAGTACTTC. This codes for CASSPNPGGSREQYF.

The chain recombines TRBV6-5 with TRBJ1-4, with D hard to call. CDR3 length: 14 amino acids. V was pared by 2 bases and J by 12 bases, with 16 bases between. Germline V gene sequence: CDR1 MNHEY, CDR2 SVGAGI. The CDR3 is CASSYRQATSQLFF. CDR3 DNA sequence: TGTGCCAGCAGTTACCGGCAGGCGACCTCTCAACTGTTTTTT.

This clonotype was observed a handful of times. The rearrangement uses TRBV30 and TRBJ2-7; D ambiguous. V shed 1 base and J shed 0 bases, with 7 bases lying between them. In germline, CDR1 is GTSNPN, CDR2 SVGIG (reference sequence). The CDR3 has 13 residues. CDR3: CAWSEAASYEQYF. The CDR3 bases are TGTGCCTGGAGTGAAGCTGCCTCCTACGAGCAGTACTTC.